This T cell receptor beta chain was recorded in a study of control samples from healthy donors and cancer patients. Germline loops: CDR1 SGDLS, CDR2 YYNGEE. The CDR3 is made up of 14 amino acids. V lost 3 bases, J lost 0 bases, and 7 bases lay in between. The data were produced by immunoSEQ multiplex PCR, yet TCRdb's version contains in-frame clones alone and is incomplete. The data show 200,000 or so clones, 91% seen once. This sequence originates from a man aged 25 to 45 in good health. Sequencing used blood. The chain employs TRBV9 and TRBJ1-3; D remains unclear. CDR3 loop: CASSATSSGNTIYF. The CDR3 region has the DNA TGTGCCAGCAGCGCGACCTCCTCTGGAAACACCATATATTTT.